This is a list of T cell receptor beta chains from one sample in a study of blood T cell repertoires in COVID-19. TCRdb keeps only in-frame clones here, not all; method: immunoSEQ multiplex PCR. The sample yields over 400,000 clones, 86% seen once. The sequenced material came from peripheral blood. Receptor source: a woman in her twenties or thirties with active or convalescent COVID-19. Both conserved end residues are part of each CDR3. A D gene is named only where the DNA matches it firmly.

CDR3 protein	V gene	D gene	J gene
CASSLDPPGQVSMNTEAFF	TRBV7-6	TRBD1	TRBJ1-1
CASSEKNRGWGQPQHF	TRBV6-1	.	TRBJ1-5
CASSWDTGNTEAFF	TRBV27	.	TRBJ1-1
CASSFTGAHEQYF	TRBV27	.	TRBJ2-7
CASSEKTGFNEKLFF	TRBV7-9	.	TRBJ1-4
CASSINDRGRRETQYF	TRBV11-2	TRBD1	TRBJ2-5
CASSSGLPLGSGNTIYF	TRBV18	.	TRBJ1-3
CASSATSGTGELFF	TRBV19	TRBD2	TRBJ2-2
CASSLIQMTEAFF	TRBV7-9	.	TRBJ1-1
CASSIGRPEGTQYF	TRBV19	.	TRBJ2-5
CASSQVPGSGNTIYF	TRBV4-1	.	TRBJ1-3
CATSRGRGPHQPQHF	TRBV15	TRBD1	TRBJ1-5
CASSSRQGAEAFF	TRBV12-3/TRBV12-4	TRBD1	TRBJ1-1
CSVEAENTGELFF	TRBV29-1	.	TRBJ2-2
CASSQDWGLQPQHF	TRBV4-1	.	TRBJ1-5
CASSLGAGIISYEQYF	TRBV5-1	.	TRBJ2-7
CASSLEGGVTEAFF	TRBV11-2	TRBD1	TRBJ1-1
CASSPTWNTEAFF	TRBV19	.	TRBJ1-1
CASSVNHLPLEQYF	TRBV9	.	TRBJ2-7
CSVELTLSAGGHEKLFF	TRBV29-1	TRBD1	TRBJ1-4
CAWRTGVWNSPLHF	TRBV30	TRBD1	TRBJ1-6
CASGLYQGIGTDTQYF	TRBV12-5	.	TRBJ2-3
CSVEEAGTNTGELFF	TRBV29-1	.	TRBJ2-2
CASRNPHVGAGTEAFF	TRBV11-2	.	TRBJ1-1
CASSQVERVSGNTIYF	TRBV3-1/TRBV3-2	.	TRBJ1-3
CASSPVPGQGSFAEAFF	TRBV18	TRBD1	TRBJ1-1
CAISERGGSGTF	TRBV10-3	.	TRBJ1-2
CASSPRTGGINTEAFF	TRBV3-1/TRBV3-2	TRBD1	TRBJ1-1
CASSNQGTGELFF	TRBV27	.	TRBJ2-2
CASSELEGSGGYTF	TRBV2	.	TRBJ1-2
CASSLTGGKDTIYF	TRBV5-1	TRBD1	TRBJ1-3
CASRPGTSHMNTEAFF	TRBV6-6	.	TRBJ1-1
CASSPGQVKNTEAFF	TRBV5-1	TRBD1	TRBJ1-1
CASSTGTETLAHEQYF	TRBV9	.	TRBJ2-7
CASSTNRGEQYF	TRBV6-6	TRBD1	TRBJ2-7
CAISESGYSGEQFF	TRBV10-3	.	TRBJ2-1
CASSFGTSGTTDTQYF	TRBV5-1	TRBD2	TRBJ2-3
CASTFGSPHYSTDTQYF	TRBV19	.	TRBJ2-3
CASSQGLAGFNEQFF	TRBV6-4	TRBD2	TRBJ2-1
CASSSGTSGGAEETQYF	TRBV5-5	TRBD2	TRBJ2-5
CASSTSPLSGTEAFF	TRBV19	.	TRBJ1-1
CASSLAFLSGRGNEQYF	TRBV7-2	TRBD2	TRBJ2-7
CASSTRQAYSNQPQHF	TRBV19	.	TRBJ1-5
CASSHRDSYNEQFF	TRBV7-9	.	TRBJ2-1
CASSAQASQPQHF	TRBV5-8	.	TRBJ1-5
CASSRGLAGGEQFF	TRBV5-6	TRBD2	TRBJ2-1
CASSPNLAGGLTGELFF	TRBV2	TRBD2	TRBJ2-2
CASSLGGVWSSTDTQYF	TRBV7-2	.	TRBJ2-3
CASSLLLAGDNTQYF	TRBV7-8	TRBD2	TRBJ2-3